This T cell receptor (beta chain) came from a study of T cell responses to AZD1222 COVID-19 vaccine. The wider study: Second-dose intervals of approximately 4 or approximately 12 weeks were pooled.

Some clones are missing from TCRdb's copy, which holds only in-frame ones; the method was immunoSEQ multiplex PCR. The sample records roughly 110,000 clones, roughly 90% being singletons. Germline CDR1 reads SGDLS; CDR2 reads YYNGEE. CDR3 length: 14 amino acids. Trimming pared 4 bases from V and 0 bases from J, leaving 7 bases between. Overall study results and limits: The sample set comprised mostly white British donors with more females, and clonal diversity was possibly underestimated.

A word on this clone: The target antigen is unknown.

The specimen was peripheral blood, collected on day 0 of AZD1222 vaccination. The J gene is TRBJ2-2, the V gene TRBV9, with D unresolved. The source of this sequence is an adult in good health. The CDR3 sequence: CASSKQSNTGELFF. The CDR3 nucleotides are TGTGCCAGCAGCAAACAGTCGAACACCGGGGAGCTGTTTTTT. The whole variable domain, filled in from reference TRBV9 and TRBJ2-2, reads DSGVTQTPKHLITATGQRVTLRCSPRSGDLSVYWYQQSLDQGLQFLIQYYNGEERAKGNILERFSAQQFPDLHSELNLSSLELGDSALYFCASSKQSNTGELFFGEGSRLTVL.